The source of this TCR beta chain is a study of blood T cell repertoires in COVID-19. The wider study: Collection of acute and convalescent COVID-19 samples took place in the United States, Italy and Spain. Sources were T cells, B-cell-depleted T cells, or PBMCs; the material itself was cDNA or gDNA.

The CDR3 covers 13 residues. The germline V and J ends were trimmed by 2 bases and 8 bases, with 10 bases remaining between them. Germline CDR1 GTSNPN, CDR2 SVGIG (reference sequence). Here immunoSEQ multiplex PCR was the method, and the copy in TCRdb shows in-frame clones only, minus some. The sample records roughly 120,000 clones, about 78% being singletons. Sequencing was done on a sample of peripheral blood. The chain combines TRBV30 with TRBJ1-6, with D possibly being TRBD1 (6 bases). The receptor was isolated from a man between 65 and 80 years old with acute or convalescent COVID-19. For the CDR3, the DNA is TGTGCCTGGAGTAAAAACAGGGATTCACCCCTCCACTTT. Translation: CAWSKNRDSPLHF.